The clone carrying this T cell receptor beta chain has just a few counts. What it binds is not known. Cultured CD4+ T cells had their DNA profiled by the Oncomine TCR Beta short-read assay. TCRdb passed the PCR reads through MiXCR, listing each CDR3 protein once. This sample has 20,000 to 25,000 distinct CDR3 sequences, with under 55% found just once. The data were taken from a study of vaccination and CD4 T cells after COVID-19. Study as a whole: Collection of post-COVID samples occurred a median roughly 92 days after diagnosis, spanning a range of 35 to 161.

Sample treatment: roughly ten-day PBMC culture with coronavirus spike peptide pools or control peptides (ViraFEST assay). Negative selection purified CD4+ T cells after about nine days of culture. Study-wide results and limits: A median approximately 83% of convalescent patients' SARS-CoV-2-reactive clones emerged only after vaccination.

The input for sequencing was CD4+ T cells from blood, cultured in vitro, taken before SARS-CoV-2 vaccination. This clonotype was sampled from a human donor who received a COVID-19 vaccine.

CDR3 nucleotides: TGTGCCAGTAGATCAAACCCCGGGACAGCAACTCCATACGAGCAGTACTTC. Translating gives CASRSNPGTATPYEQYF. The chain employs TRBV19 and TRBJ2-7; 7 bases are a match to TRBD1. V lost 6 bases to trimming and J lost 4 bases; unmatched junction nucleotides: 18. CDR1 is LNHDA, CDR2 SQIVND, per germline (reference sequence). The length of the CDR3 is 17 residues.